This T cell receptor (beta chain) derives from a study of regulatory and conventional T cells in RAG deficiency. Study findings and constraints: RAG-deficient patients showed markedly lower Shannon entropy and higher Simpson indices than control T-cell subsets. Omenn patients showed >80% Treg-Tconv overlap and shorter CDR3 lengths.

CDR3 length: 16 residues. V was cut by 7 bases and J by 0 bases, with 17 bases left in between. CDR1 is LNHDA and CDR2 is SQIVND in the germline V gene (reference sequence). Regulatory T cells were sorted from blood as CD4+ CD25-high CD127-low cells. The method was immunoSEQ multiplex PCR; TCRdb's version includes in-frame clones alone and lacks a portion of them. The sample records around 7,000 clones, about 93% being singletons. Worth noting for this clone: Its antigen is currently unknown.

The same sample was also studied in work on regulatory T cells. That paper notes: Amplification used 52 TRBV primers and 13 TRBJ primers.

This sequence originates from a human donor in good health. This rearrangement joins TRBV19 to TRBJ2-3, with D possibly matching TRBD2 (7 bases). Sequenced: CD127- CD25+ CD4+ Tregs sorted from blood. The CDR3 sequence: CASTDPGGSSTDTQYF. The CDR3 DNA sequence: TGTGCCAGTACGGACCCGGGGGGCTCTAGCACAGATACGCAGTATTTT.